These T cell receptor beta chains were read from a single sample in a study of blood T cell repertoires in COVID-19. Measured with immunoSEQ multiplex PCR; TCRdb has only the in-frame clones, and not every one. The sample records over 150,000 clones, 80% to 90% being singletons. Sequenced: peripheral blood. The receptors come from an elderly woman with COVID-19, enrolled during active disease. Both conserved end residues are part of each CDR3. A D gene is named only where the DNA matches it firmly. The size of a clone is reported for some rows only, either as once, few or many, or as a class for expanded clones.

CDR3 DNA: TGTGCCAGCAGCGCAATGGGACAGGCTAACTATGGCTACACCTTC; CDR3 protein: CASSAMGQANYGYTF; clone size: once; CDR3 length: 15; J gene: TRBJ1-2; V gene: TRBV5-5; D gene: TRBD1
CDR3 DNA: TGCGCCAGCAGCTTCGCTACGGGGAGTCTTTCCTACGAGCAGTACTTC; CDR3 protein: CASSFATGSLSYEQYF; clone size: once; CDR3 length: 16; J gene: TRBJ2-7; V gene: TRBV5-1; D gene: .
CDR3 DNA: TGTGCCAGCAGTTTCCGGGACACCCTTGGCTATGGCTACACCTTC; CDR3 protein: CASSFRDTLGYGYTF; clone size: .; CDR3 length: 15; J gene: TRBJ1-2; V gene: TRBV6-5; D gene: .
CDR3 DNA: TGTGCCAGCAGTTCCGGGACACCCATAAGGGAGCAGTACTTC; CDR3 protein: CASSSGTPIREQYF; clone size: .; CDR3 length: 14; J gene: TRBJ2-7; V gene: TRBV6-5; D gene: .
CDR3 DNA: TGTGCCAGCGGAAAAATCGCAGTCCTGAGGGAAAAACTGTTTTTT; CDR3 protein: CASGKIAVLREKLFF; clone size: .; CDR3 length: 15; J gene: TRBJ1-4; V gene: TRBV27; D gene: .
CDR3 DNA: TGTGCCAGCAGCTTACGACGGGGGACCGGGGAGCTGTTTTTT; CDR3 protein: CASSLRRGTGELFF; clone size: few; CDR3 length: 14; J gene: TRBJ2-2; V gene: TRBV7-9; D gene: .
CDR3 DNA: TGTGCCACCAGTGACCGGACAGGATGGGACACAGATACGCAGTATTTT; CDR3 protein: CATSDRTGWDTDTQYF; clone size: .; CDR3 length: 16; J gene: TRBJ2-3; V gene: TRBV24-1; D gene: TRBD1
CDR3 DNA: TGCGCCAGCAGCTTGGAGATCAGGGCCTCCTACGAGCAGTACTTC; CDR3 protein: CASSLEIRASYEQYF; clone size: .; CDR3 length: 15; J gene: TRBJ2-7; V gene: TRBV5-1; D gene: .
CDR3 DNA: TGTGCCAGCAGCTTAGTAACAGGGTTTATGAACACTGAAGCTTTCTTT; CDR3 protein: CASSLVTGFMNTEAFF; clone size: .; CDR3 length: 16; J gene: TRBJ1-1; V gene: TRBV7-2; D gene: .
CDR3 DNA: TGTGCCAGCAGCCCCTACCTCGCCGGGGAGCTGTTTTTT; CDR3 protein: CASSPYLAGELFF; clone size: .; CDR3 length: 13; J gene: TRBJ2-2; V gene: TRBV5-5; D gene: .
CDR3 DNA: TGTGCTAGTGGTTTGGTTGACAGTAATGAGCAGTTCTTC; CDR3 protein: CASGLVDSNEQFF; clone size: .; CDR3 length: 13; J gene: TRBJ2-1; V gene: TRBV12-5; D gene: .
CDR3 DNA: TGTGCCATCTCACTAGCGGGAGCTTTCAGTGAGCAGTTCTTC; CDR3 protein: CAISLAGAFSEQFF; clone size: .; CDR3 length: 14; J gene: TRBJ2-1; V gene: TRBV19; D gene: TRBD2
CDR3 DNA: TGTGCCAGCAGCTTAGCCGGAGATAGCAATCAGCCCCAGCATTTT; CDR3 protein: CASSLAGDSNQPQHF; clone size: .; CDR3 length: 15; J gene: TRBJ1-5; V gene: TRBV7-9; D gene: .
CDR3 DNA: TGTGCCAGCAGCTTACTGGGACTTCCCTTAAACACCGGGGAGCTGTTTTTT; CDR3 protein: CASSLLGLPLNTGELFF; clone size: .; CDR3 length: 17; J gene: TRBJ2-2; V gene: TRBV9; D gene: .
CDR3 DNA: TGTGCCATCAGTGATCCCGGGACAGGGGTAACCGGGGAGCTGTTTTTT; CDR3 protein: CAISDPGTGVTGELFF; clone size: .; CDR3 length: 16; J gene: TRBJ2-2; V gene: TRBV10-3; D gene: TRBD1
CDR3 DNA: TGTGCCAGCAGCTTAGGGGCAAGGACCGGGGAGCTGTTTTTT; CDR3 protein: CASSLGARTGELFF; clone size: .; CDR3 length: 14; J gene: TRBJ2-2; V gene: TRBV7-7; D gene: .
CDR3 DNA: TGTGCCAGTAGTATCCCGGGGGGAGCTAGCACAGATACGCAGTATTTT; CDR3 protein: CASSIPGGASTDTQYF; clone size: .; CDR3 length: 16; J gene: TRBJ2-3; V gene: TRBV19; D gene: TRBD2
CDR3 DNA: TGTGCCAGCAGCTTAGTGCAGGGTGGTACGGGCACAGATACGCAGTATTTT; CDR3 protein: CASSLVQGGTGTDTQYF; clone size: .; CDR3 length: 17; J gene: TRBJ2-3; V gene: TRBV7-6; D gene: .
CDR3 DNA: TGTGCCAGCAGCTCGAGGACGGGATACAATGAGCAGTTCTTC; CDR3 protein: CASSSRTGYNEQFF; clone size: .; CDR3 length: 14; J gene: TRBJ2-1; V gene: TRBV5-4; D gene: .
CDR3 DNA: TGTGCCAGCCTAGGACAGATCTCCGGGGAGCTGTTTTTT; CDR3 protein: CASLGQISGELFF; clone size: .; CDR3 length: 13; J gene: TRBJ2-2; V gene: TRBV6-5; D gene: .
CDR3 DNA: TGTGCCAGCAGGAGCGGCTTTAAAACTAACTATGGCTACACCTTC; CDR3 protein: CASRSGFKTNYGYTF; clone size: once; CDR3 length: 15; J gene: TRBJ1-2; V gene: TRBV6-5; D gene: .
CDR3 DNA: TGCGCCAGCAGCTTGGAAGCGCAGAACTATGGCTACACCTTC; CDR3 protein: CASSLEAQNYGYTF; clone size: .; CDR3 length: 14; J gene: TRBJ1-2; V gene: TRBV5-1; D gene: .
CDR3 DNA: TGTGCCAGCAGCCACGGCAGGGACACTGAAGCTTTCTTT; CDR3 protein: CASSHGRDTEAFF; clone size: .; CDR3 length: 13; J gene: TRBJ1-1; V gene: TRBV3-1/TRBV3-2; D gene: .
CDR3 DNA: TGTGCCAGCAGCCAGGCCTTAGCGGGAGGGATTTCTAGCACAGATACGCAGTATTTT; CDR3 protein: CASSQALAGGISSTDTQYF; clone size: .; CDR3 length: 19; J gene: TRBJ2-3; V gene: TRBV4-2; D gene: TRBD2
CDR3 DNA: TGTGCCAGCAGCTTAGCGACGGGCGGGGCCCAGTACTTC; CDR3 protein: CASSLATGGAQYF; clone size: .; CDR3 length: 13; J gene: TRBJ2-5; V gene: TRBV7-2; D gene: .
CDR3 DNA: TGTGCCAGCAGCGTAGGGGACAGGCCTGCGGAAAGACTGTTTTTT; CDR3 protein: CASSVGDRPAERLFF; clone size: .; CDR3 length: 15; J gene: TRBJ1-4; V gene: TRBV9; D gene: TRBD1
CDR3 DNA: TGTGCCAGCAGCCGACAGGGGGCTAATTCTGGAAACACCATATATTTT; CDR3 protein: CASSRQGANSGNTIYF; clone size: .; CDR3 length: 16; J gene: TRBJ1-3; V gene: TRBV3-1/TRBV3-2; D gene: TRBD1
CDR3 DNA: TGTGCCAGCAGCCACGACAGGGATGCTGAAGCTTTCTTT; CDR3 protein: CASSHDRDAEAFF; clone size: .; CDR3 length: 13; J gene: TRBJ1-1; V gene: TRBV5-4; D gene: TRBD1
CDR3 DNA: TGTGCCAGCTCACAACTAGCGGAAGAGGGCAATGAGCAGTTCTTC; CDR3 protein: CASSQLAEEGNEQFF; clone size: .; CDR3 length: 15; J gene: TRBJ2-1; V gene: TRBV18; D gene: TRBD2
CDR3 DNA: TGCGCCAGCAGTGCTGGCCTCACCGGGGAGCTGTTTTTT; CDR3 protein: CASSAGLTGELFF; clone size: .; CDR3 length: 13; J gene: TRBJ2-2; V gene: TRBV10-2; D gene: .
CDR3 DNA: TGTGCAAGCAGTTTCGCGGGGGGATCCTACAATGAGCAGTTCTTC; CDR3 protein: CASSFAGGSYNEQFF; clone size: .; CDR3 length: 15; J gene: TRBJ2-1; V gene: TRBV9; D gene: TRBD2
CDR3 DNA: TGTGCCAGCAGCCGGGAAAGGGTTGAACCCCTCCACTTT; CDR3 protein: CASSRERVEPLHF; clone size: .; CDR3 length: 13; J gene: TRBJ1-6; V gene: TRBV7-2; D gene: .
CDR3 DNA: TGTGCCAGCAGGGCGGGACAGGGGAGCACAGATACGCAGTATTTT; CDR3 protein: CASRAGQGSTDTQYF; clone size: .; CDR3 length: 15; J gene: TRBJ2-3; V gene: TRBV6-4; D gene: TRBD1
CDR3 DNA: TGTGCCAGCAGTTACTCGAATGACAACTTGTATGGCTACACCTTC; CDR3 protein: CASSYSNDNLYGYTF; clone size: .; CDR3 length: 15; J gene: TRBJ1-2; V gene: TRBV6-2/TRBV6-3; D gene: .
CDR3 DNA: TGTGCCAGCTCACCACTCCAGGGGGCTAGCTCTGGAAACACCATATATTTT; CDR3 protein: CASSPLQGASSGNTIYF; clone size: .; CDR3 length: 17; J gene: TRBJ1-3; V gene: TRBV18; D gene: TRBD1
CDR3 DNA: TGTGCCAGCAGCGTAGCCCCCCGACTGACGACTAATTCACCCCTCCACTTT; CDR3 protein: CASSVAPRLTTNSPLHF; clone size: .; CDR3 length: 17; J gene: TRBJ1-6; V gene: TRBV9; D gene: .
CDR3 DNA: TGTGCCACCAGTGACCCCGGACAGGGGCTCGCAAATGAGCAGTTCTTC; CDR3 protein: CATSDPGQGLANEQFF; clone size: .; CDR3 length: 16; J gene: TRBJ2-1; V gene: TRBV24-1; D gene: TRBD1
CDR3 DNA: TGTGCCAGCAGTTTGGGACTAGTATATGGCCAGTTCTTC; CDR3 protein: CASSLGLVYGQFF; clone size: few; CDR3 length: 13; J gene: TRBJ2-1; V gene: TRBV28; D gene: TRBD2
CDR3 DNA: TGTGCCAGCCTGAGGGGGTACTCCTCCTACGAGCAGTACTTC; CDR3 protein: CASLRGYSSYEQYF; clone size: .; CDR3 length: 14; J gene: TRBJ2-7; V gene: TRBV2; D gene: .
CDR3 DNA: TGTGCCAGCAGTGTGGACTACCGGCAGATCAATGAGCAGTTCTTC; CDR3 protein: CASSVDYRQINEQFF; clone size: .; CDR3 length: 15; J gene: TRBJ2-1; V gene: TRBV25-1; D gene: .
CDR3 DNA: TGTGCCACCAGTGAGTACGGACTAGCAAGCACAGATACGCAGTATTTT; CDR3 protein: CATSEYGLASTDTQYF; clone size: few; CDR3 length: 16; J gene: TRBJ2-3; V gene: TRBV24-1; D gene: TRBD2
CDR3 DNA: TGTGCCAGCTTGTCCGGGACAGGGGTTATTAGCACAGATACGCAGTATTTT; CDR3 protein: CASLSGTGVISTDTQYF; clone size: .; CDR3 length: 17; J gene: TRBJ2-3; V gene: TRBV28; D gene: TRBD1
CDR3 DNA: TGTGCCAGTAGTATTAGCGCGGCCTCCTACGAGCAGTACTTC; CDR3 protein: CASSISAASYEQYF; clone size: .; CDR3 length: 14; J gene: TRBJ2-7; V gene: TRBV19; D gene: .
CDR3 DNA: TGTGCCAGCAGGTTGACAGGGGGCGTTTTGAACACTGAAGCTTTCTTT; CDR3 protein: CASRLTGGVLNTEAFF; clone size: .; CDR3 length: 16; J gene: TRBJ1-1; V gene: TRBV28; D gene: TRBD1
CDR3 DNA: TGTGCCAGCAGTTTACAGGGCGGACATTGGTTGGAGCAGTACTTC; CDR3 protein: CASSLQGGHWLEQYF; clone size: .; CDR3 length: 15; J gene: TRBJ2-7; V gene: TRBV27; D gene: .
CDR3 DNA: TGTGCCAGCAGTCCCTACAGGGTTACCACTGAAGCTTTCTTT; CDR3 protein: CASSPYRVTTEAFF; clone size: .; CDR3 length: 14; J gene: TRBJ1-1; V gene: TRBV27; D gene: .
CDR3 DNA: TGCGCCAGCAGCTCCGGCTGGGGGGACACCGGGGAGCTGTTTTTT; CDR3 protein: CASSSGWGDTGELFF; clone size: .; CDR3 length: 15; J gene: TRBJ2-2; V gene: TRBV5-1; D gene: .
CDR3 DNA: TGTGCCACCAGTGATCAGGGACTAGCGCCCTACAATGAGCAGTTCTTC; CDR3 protein: CATSDQGLAPYNEQFF; clone size: .; CDR3 length: 16; J gene: TRBJ2-1; V gene: TRBV24-1; D gene: TRBD2
CDR3 DNA: TGTGCCAGCAGCTTGGGACTAGCGGGACGAATTTCGAACACCGGGGAGCTGTTTTTT; CDR3 protein: CASSLGLAGRISNTGELFF; clone size: few; CDR3 length: 19; J gene: TRBJ2-2; V gene: TRBV7-6; D gene: TRBD2